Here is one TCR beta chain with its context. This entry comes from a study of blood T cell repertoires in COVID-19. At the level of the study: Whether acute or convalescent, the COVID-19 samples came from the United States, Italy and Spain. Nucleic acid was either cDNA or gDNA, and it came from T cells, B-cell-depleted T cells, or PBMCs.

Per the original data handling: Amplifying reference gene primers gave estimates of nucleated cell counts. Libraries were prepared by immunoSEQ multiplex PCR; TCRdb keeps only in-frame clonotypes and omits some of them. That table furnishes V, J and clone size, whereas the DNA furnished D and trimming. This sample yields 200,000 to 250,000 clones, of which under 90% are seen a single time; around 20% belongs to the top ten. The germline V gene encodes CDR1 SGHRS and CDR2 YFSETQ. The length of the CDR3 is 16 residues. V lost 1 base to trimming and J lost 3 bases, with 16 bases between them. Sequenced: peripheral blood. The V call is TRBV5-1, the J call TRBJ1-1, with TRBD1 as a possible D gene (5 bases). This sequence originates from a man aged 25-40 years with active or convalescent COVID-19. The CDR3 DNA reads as TGCGCCAGCAGCTTGAGTCCAGGGCGGGGGGACACTGAAGCTTTCTTT. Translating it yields CASSLSPGRGDTEAFF.